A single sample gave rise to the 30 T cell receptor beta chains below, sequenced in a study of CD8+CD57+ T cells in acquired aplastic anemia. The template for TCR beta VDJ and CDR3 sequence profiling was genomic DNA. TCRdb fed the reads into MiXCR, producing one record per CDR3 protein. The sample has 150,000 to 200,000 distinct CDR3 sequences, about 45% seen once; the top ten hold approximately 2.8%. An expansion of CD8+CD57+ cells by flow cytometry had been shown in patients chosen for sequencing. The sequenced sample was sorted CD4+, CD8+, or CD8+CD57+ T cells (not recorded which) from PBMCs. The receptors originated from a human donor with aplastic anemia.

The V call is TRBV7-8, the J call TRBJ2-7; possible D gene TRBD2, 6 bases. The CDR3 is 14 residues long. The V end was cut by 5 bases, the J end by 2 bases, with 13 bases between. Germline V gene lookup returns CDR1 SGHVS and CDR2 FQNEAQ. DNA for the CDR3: TGTGCCAGCAGCCCATTAGCGGAACCCTACGAGCAGTACTTC. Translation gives CASSPLAEPYEQYF.

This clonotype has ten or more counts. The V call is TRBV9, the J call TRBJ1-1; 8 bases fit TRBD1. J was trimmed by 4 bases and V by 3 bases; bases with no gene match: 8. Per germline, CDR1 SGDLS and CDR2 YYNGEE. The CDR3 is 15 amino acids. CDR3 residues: CASSAATGGGTEAFF. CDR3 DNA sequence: TGTGCCAGCAGCGCAGCAACAGGGGGAGGCACTGAAGCTTTCTTT. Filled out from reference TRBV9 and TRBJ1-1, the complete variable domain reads DSGVTQTPKHLITATGQRVTLRCSPRSGDLSVYWYQQSLDQGLQFLIQYYNGEERAKGNILERFSAQQFPDLHSELNLSSLELGDSALYFCASSAATGGGTEAFFGQGTRLTVV.

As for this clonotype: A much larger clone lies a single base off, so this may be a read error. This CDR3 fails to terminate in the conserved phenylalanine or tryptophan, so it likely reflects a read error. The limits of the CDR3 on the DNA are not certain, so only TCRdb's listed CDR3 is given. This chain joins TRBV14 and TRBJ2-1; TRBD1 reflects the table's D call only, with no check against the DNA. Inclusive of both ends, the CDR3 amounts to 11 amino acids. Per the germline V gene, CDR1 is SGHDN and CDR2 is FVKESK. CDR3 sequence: CASSYSTGWLL.

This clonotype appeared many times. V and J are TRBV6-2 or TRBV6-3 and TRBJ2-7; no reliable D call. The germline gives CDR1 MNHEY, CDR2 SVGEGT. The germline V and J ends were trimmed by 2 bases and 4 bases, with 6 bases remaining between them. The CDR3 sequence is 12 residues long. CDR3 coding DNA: TGTGCCAGCAGTTACGAGGATTACGAGCAGTACTTC. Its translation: CASSYEDYEQYF.

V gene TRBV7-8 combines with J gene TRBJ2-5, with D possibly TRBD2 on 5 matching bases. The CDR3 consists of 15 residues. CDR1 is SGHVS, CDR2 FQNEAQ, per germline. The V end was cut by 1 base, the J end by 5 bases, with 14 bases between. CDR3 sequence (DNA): TGTGCCAGCAGCTTAGTACGGGCCCCTAGCGAGACCCAGTACTTC. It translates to CASSLVRAPSETQYF.

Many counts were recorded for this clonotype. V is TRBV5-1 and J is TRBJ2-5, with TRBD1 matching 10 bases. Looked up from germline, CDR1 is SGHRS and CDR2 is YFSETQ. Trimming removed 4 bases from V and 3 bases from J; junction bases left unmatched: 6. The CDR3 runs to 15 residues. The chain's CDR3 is CASSLAGTGEETQYF. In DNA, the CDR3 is TGCGCCAGCAGCCTAGCCGGGACAGGGGAAGAGACCCAGTACTTC.

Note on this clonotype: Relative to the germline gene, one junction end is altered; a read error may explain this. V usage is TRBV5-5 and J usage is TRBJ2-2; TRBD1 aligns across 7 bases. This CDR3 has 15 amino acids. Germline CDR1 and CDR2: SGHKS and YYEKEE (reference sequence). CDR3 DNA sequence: TGTGCCAGCAGCTGGGGTGGACAGGTCGCCGGGGAGCTGCTTTTT. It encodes CASSWGGQVAGELLF.

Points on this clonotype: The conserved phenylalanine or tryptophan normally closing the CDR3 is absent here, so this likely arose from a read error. In DNA, the CDR3 is TGTGCCAGTAGCCCCGTCCCGGGACAGGGGATCGAGCAGTACTCC. It encodes CASSPVPGQGIEQYS. The chain combines TRBV5-4 with TRBJ2-7; 10 bases align to TRBD1. The CDR3 runs 15 residues. With 8 bases clipped from V and 6 bases from J, the junction kept 14 bases outside the gene matches. CDR1 SGHNT and CDR2 YYREEE come from the germline V gene (reference sequence).

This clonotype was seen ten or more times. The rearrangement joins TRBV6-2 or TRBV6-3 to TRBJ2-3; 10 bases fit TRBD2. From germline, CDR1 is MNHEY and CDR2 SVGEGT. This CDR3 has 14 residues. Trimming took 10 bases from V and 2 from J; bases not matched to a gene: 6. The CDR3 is CATRLAGVTDTQYF. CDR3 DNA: TGTGCCACCAGGCTAGCGGGAGTCACAGATACGCAGTATTTT.

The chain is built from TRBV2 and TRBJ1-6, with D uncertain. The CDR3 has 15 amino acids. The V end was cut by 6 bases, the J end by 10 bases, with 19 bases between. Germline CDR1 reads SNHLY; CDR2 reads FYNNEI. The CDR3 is CASSPGRSVDSPLHF. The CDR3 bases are TGTGCCAGCAGCCCTGGACGGTCGGTGGACTCACCCCTCCACTTT.

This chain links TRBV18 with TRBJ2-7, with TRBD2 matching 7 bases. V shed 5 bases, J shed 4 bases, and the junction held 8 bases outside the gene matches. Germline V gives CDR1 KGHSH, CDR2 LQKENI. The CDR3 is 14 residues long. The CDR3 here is CASSSQAGAYEQYF. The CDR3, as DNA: TGTGCCAGCTCATCCCAGGCGGGAGCGTACGAGCAGTACTTC.

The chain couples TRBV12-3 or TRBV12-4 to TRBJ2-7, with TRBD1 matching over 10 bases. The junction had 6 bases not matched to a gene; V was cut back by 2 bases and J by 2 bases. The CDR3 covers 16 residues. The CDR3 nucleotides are TGTGCCAGCAGTTTAAGGGACAGGGGCCTTCCCTACGAGCAGTACTTC. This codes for CASSLRDRGLPYEQYF.

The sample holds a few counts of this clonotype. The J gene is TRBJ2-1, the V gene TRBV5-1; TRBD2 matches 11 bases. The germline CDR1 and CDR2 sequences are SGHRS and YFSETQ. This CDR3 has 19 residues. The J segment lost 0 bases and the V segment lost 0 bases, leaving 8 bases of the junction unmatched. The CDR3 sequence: CASSLVGRGLAASYNEQFF. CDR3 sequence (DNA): TGCGCCAGCAGCTTGGTGGGGAGGGGACTAGCGGCCTCCTACAATGAGCAGTTCTTC.

CDR3 bases: TGCAGCGTTGCACTACCCGTGGGCAATGAGCAGTTCTTC. It specifies CSVALPVGNEQFF. The V and J genes are TRBV29-1 and TRBJ2-1; D uncertain. Per the germline V gene, CDR1 is SQVTM and CDR2 is ANQGSEA. This CDR3 comprises 13 residues. V was shortened by 4 bases and J by 6 bases, with 13 bases between the two germline ends.

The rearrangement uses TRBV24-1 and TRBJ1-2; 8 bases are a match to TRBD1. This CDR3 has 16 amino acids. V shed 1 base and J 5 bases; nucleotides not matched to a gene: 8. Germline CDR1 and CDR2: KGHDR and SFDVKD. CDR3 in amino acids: CATSDFGQGGGYGYTF. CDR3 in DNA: TGTGCCACCAGTGATTTCGGACAGGGCGGTGGTTATGGCTACACCTTC.

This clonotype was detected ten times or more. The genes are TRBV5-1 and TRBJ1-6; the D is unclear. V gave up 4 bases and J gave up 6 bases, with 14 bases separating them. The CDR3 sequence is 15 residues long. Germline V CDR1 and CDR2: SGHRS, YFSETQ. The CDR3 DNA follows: TGCGCCAGCAGCGCTACCGTCACCGCTAATTCACCCCTCCACTTT. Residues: CASSATVTANSPLHF.

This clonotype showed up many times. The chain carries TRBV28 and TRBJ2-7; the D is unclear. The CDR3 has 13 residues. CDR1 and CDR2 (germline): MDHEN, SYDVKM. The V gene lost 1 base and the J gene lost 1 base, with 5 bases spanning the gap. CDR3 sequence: CASSLYSSYEQYF. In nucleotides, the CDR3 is TGTGCCAGCAGTTTATACAGTTCCTACGAGCAGTACTTC.

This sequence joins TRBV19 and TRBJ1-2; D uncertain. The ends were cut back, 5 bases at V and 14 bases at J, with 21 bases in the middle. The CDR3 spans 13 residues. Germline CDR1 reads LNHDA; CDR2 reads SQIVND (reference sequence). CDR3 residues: CASSANGRPDGTF. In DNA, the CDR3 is TGTGCCAGTAGTGCAAACGGGCGTCCCGACGGGACCTTC.

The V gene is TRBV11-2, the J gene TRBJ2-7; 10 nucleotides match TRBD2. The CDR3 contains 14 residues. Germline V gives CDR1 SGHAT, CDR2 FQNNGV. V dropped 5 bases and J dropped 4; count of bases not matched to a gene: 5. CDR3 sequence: CASSKAGGPYEQYF. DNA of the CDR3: TGTGCCAGCAGCAAAGCGGGGGGGCCTTACGAGCAGTACTTC.

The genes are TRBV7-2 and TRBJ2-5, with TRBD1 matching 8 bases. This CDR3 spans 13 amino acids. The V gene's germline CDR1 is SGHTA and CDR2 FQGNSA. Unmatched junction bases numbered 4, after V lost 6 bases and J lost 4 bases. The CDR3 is CASRRGQGETQYF. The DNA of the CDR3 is TGTGCCAGCAGACGCGGACAGGGAGAGACCCAGTACTTC. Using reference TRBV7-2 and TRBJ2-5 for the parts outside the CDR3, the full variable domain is GAGVSQSPSNKVTEKGKDVELRCDPISGHTALYWYRQSLGQGLEFLIYFQGNSAPDKSGLPSDRFSAERTGGSVSTLTIQRTQQEDSAVYLCASRRGQGETQYFGPGTRLLVL.

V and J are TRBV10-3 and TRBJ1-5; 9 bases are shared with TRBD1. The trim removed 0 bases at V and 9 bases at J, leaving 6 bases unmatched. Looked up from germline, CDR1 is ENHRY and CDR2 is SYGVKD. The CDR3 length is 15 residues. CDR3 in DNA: TGTGCCATCAGTGAGTCGAAGACAGGGGGGCCGCCCCAGCATTTT. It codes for CAISESKTGGPPQHF.

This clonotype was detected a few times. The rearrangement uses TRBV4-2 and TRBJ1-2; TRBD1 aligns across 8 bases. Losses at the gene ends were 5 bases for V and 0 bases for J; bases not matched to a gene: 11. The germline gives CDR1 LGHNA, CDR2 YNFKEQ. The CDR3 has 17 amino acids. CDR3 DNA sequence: TGTGCCAGCAGCGTACCGGGACAGGAGCTCACTAACTATGGCTACACCTTC. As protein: CASSVPGQELTNYGYTF.

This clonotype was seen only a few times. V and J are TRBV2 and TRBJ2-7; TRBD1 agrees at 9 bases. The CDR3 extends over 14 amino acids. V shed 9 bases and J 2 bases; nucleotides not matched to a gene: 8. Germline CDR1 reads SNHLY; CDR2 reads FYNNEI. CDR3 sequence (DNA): TGTGCCAGTGTAAGCGGGGACAGGGCCTACGAGCAGTACTTC. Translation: CASVSGDRAYEQYF.

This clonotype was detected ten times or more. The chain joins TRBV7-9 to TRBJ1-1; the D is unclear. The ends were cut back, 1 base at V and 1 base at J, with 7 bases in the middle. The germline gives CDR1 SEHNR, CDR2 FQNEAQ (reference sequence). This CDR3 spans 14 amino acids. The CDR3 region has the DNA TGTGCCAGCAGCTTAGAAGGCCGGAACACTGAAGCTTTCTTT. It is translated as CASSLEGRNTEAFF.

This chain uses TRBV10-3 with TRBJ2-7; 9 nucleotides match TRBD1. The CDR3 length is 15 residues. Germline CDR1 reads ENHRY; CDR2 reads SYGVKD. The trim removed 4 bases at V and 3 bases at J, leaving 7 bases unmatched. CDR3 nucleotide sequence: TGTGCCATCAGTGCTCTTACGGGACAGGGCTACGAGCAGTACTTC. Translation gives CAISALTGQGYEQYF.

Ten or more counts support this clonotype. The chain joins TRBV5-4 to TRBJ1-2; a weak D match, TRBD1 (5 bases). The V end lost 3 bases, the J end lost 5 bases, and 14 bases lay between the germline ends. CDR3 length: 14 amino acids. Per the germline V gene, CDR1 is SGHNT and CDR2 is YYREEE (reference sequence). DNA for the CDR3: TGTGCCAGCAGCTACGACAGCGAAGGGTATGGCTACACCTTC. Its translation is CASSYDSEGYGYTF.

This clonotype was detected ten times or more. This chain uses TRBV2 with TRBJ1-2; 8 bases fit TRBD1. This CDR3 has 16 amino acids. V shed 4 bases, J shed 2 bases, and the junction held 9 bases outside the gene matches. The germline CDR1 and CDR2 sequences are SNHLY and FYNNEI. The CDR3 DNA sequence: TGTGCCAGCAGTGCTCTGACAGGGGCGAAAAACTATGGCTACACCTTC. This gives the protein CASSALTGAKNYGYTF.

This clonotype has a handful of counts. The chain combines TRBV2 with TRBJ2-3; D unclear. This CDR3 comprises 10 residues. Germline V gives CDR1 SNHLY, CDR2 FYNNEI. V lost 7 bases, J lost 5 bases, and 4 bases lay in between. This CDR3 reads CASTQDTQYF. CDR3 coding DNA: TGTGCCAGCACCCAAGATACGCAGTATTTT.

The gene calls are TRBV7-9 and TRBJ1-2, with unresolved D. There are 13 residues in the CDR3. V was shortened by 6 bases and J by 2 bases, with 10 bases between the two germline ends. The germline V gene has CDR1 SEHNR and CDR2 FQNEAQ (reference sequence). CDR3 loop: CASRSLSNYGYTF. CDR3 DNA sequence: TGTGCCAGCAGGTCTCTTTCCAACTATGGCTACACCTTC.

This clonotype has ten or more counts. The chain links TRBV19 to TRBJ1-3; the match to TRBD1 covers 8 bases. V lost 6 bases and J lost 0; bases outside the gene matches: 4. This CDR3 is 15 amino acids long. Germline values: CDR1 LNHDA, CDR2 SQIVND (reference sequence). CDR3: CASSPDRDSGNTIYF. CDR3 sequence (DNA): TGTGCCAGTAGCCCGGACAGGGACTCTGGAAACACCATATATTTT.